One and the same sample provided the 32 T cell receptor beta chains below, sequenced in a study of molecular identifiers for immune sequencing clone quantification. TCRdb ran MiXCR on the PCR reads and lists one entry per CDR3 protein. The data show tens of thousands of distinct CDR3 sequences, with over 15% seen just once and under 1.3% held by the top ten. The sequencing sample was made of naive CD8+ T cells from blood, with Jurkat cell RNA spiked in. Described subset: FACS-sorted CD8+CD4-CCR7+CD45RA+ naive T cells. The receptors stem from a human donor in good health. Some libraries in this study had Jurkat cell RNA spiked in.

This clonotype came up many times. This rearrangement joins TRBV2 to TRBJ2-1; D ambiguous. V lost 8 bases to trimming and J lost 5 bases, with 16 bases between them. CDR1 and CDR2 from the germline V gene are SNHLY and FYNNEI. This CDR3 spans 14 amino acids. CDR3 amino acids: CASDPPLPNNEQFF. CDR3 nucleotides: TGTGCCAGCGACCCCCCACTACCCAACAATGAGCAGTTCTTC. The whole variable domain, remainder taken from reference TRBV2 and TRBJ2-1, is EPEVTQTPSHQVTQMGQEVILRCVPISNHLYFYWYRQILGQKVEFLVSFYNNEISEKSEIFDDQFSVERPDGSNFTLKIRSTKLEDSAMYFCASDPPLPNNEQFFGPGTRLTVL.

Points on this clonotype: At one end the junction does not follow the germline gene, possibly because of a read error. The chain has TRBV6-5 and TRBJ2-3, with D hard to call. The CDR3 extends over 15 amino acids. CDR1 is MNHEY and CDR2 is SVGAGI in the germline V gene. For the CDR3, the DNA is TGTGCCAGCAGTTACGGCCCGGAGAGCACAGATACGCGGCATTTT. Its protein is CASSYGPESTDTRHF.

This clonotype was counted at least ten times. The rearrangement joins TRBV5-1 to TRBJ2-3; no clear D. The V and J ends lost 3 bases and 5 bases respectively, with 7 bases between them. Germline-derived CDR1 and CDR2 are SGHRS and YFSETQ. This CDR3 is built from 12 residues. The CDR3 sequence: CASSSVGDTQYF. CDR3 coding DNA: TGCGCCAGCAGCTCAGTAGGAGATACGCAGTATTTT.

This clonotype was recorded many times. CDR3: CAWSTRLAGPTGTQYF. As DNA, the CDR3 is TGTGCCTGGAGTACTAGACTAGCGGGGCCCACGGGTACGCAGTATTTT. The chain joins TRBV30 to TRBJ2-3, with 11 nucleotides matching TRBD2. The ends lost 2 bases at V and 8 bases at J; junction bases unmatched: 12. The germline V gene has CDR1 GTSNPN and CDR2 SVGIG (reference sequence). The CDR3 runs to 16 residues.

This clonotype showed up many times. This chain uses TRBV10-3 with TRBJ2-3; D may be TRBD1 (6 bases). This CDR3 spans 15 amino acids. CDR1 and CDR2 (germline): ENHRY, SYGVKD. The V end lost 1 base, the J end lost 5 bases, and 13 bases lay between the germline ends. For the CDR3, the DNA is TGTGCCATCAGTGAGTTTGGGGGCACAAGAGATACGCAGTATTTT. It translates to CAISEFGGTRDTQYF.

This clonotype was seen many times. The genes are TRBV6-2 or TRBV6-3 and TRBJ1-1, with D possibly TRBD1 on 5 matching bases. Germline loops: CDR1 MNHEY, CDR2 SVGEGT. CDR3 length equals 18 residues. V shed 7 bases and J shed 3 bases, with 27 bases lying between them. CDR3 region: CASIPSPRGHRMDTEAFF. CDR3 coding DNA: TGTGCCAGCATCCCATCACCACGAGGGCACAGGATGGACACTGAAGCTTTCTTT.

This clonotype came up a few times. No conserved phenylalanine or tryptophan ends this CDR3, so it is likely a read error. The chain recombines TRBV4-1 with TRBJ1-1; 7 bases map to TRBD1. The CDR3 runs to 13 residues. Trimming at V came to 3 bases and at J to 11 bases, leaving 9 bases not matched to a gene. CDR1 and CDR2 (germline): MGHRA, YSYEKL. This CDR3 reads CASSQEYRGRAFL. CDR3 sequence (DNA): TGCGCCAGCAGCCAGGAATACAGGGGAAGGGCTTTCCTT.

This clonotype was recorded many times. This chain uses TRBV7-6 with TRBJ2-7; the D gene is possibly TRBD1 (6 bases). Trimming pared 4 bases from V and 4 bases from J, leaving 11 bases between. The V gene's germline CDR1 is SGHVS and CDR2 FNYEAQ. The CDR3 covers 13 residues. CDR3 nucleotide sequence: TGTGCCAGCAGCTCAGGGGCTGCGTACGAGCAGTACTTC. It translates to CASSSGAAYEQYF.

This clonotype was observed at least ten times. The rearrangement uses TRBV10-3 and TRBJ2-3; D is unresolved. Germline loops: CDR1 ENHRY, CDR2 SYGVKD. There are 14 residues in the CDR3. The V end lost 3 bases, the J end lost 2 bases, and 9 bases lay between the germline ends. CDR3 sequence reads: CAISDPLSTDTQYF. The CDR3 coding sequence is TGTGCCATCAGTGATCCCCTATCCACAGATACGCAGTATTTT.

With regard to this clonotype: A much larger clone differs from this one at a single base, so this may be a read error. The chain carries TRBV6-2 or TRBV6-3 and TRBJ2-1, with TRBD1 identical over 9 bases. The CDR3 has 12 residues. Germline lookup yields CDR1 MNHEY and CDR2 SVGEGT. Losses at the gene ends were 11 bases for V and 9 bases for J; bases not matched to a gene: 8. As DNA, the CDR3 is TGTGCCCATGGACAGGGGAGCGGTGAGCAGTTCTTC. This encodes CAHGQGSGEQFF.

The rearrangement joins TRBV7-9 to TRBJ2-5; 9 nucleotides agree with TRBD1. The CDR3 sequence is 21 residues long. Germline CDR1 reads SEHNR; CDR2 reads FQNEAQ (reference sequence). The J segment lost 0 bases and the V segment lost 3 bases, leaving 20 bases of the junction unmatched. The CDR3 DNA follows: TGTGCCAGCAGCTTGATGACCGGGACAGGGAGTTTTTGGGGCTACCAAGAGACCCAGTACTTC. Translated, it gives CASSLMTGTGSFWGYQETQYF.

The chain uses TRBV25-1 and TRBJ2-1; perhaps TRBD2 as D (7 bases). Germline values: CDR1 MGHDK, CDR2 SYGVNS. The CDR3 is 16 amino acids. Trimming removed 1 base from V and 7 bases from J, with 17 bases in between. In DNA form, the CDR3 reads TGTGCCAGCAGTGAATGGGGGGGCTGGGGGGGTAATGAGCAGTTCTTC. Protein sequence: CASSEWGGWGGNEQFF.

In this sample, this clonotype turned up many times. The genes are TRBV12-3 or TRBV12-4 and TRBJ2-2; D unresolved. V was cut by 1 base and J by 3 bases, with 6 bases left in between. The CDR3 totals 14 residues. The DNA for the CDR3 is TGTGCCAGCAGTTTAGAGGCCTACACCGGGGAGCTGTTTTTT. Translated: CASSLEAYTGELFF.

Many counts were recorded for this clonotype. The rearrangement uses TRBV6-6 and TRBJ1-1; 9 nucleotides match TRBD1. The length of the CDR3 is 17 residues. The V and J ends lost 0 bases and 5 bases, in that order; junction bases with no gene match: 10. In germline, CDR1 is MNHNY, CDR2 SVGAGI (reference sequence). In nucleotides, the CDR3 is TGTGCCAGCAGTTACTCGTTACAACAGGGGGCTTCTACTGAAGCTTTCTTT. Translating it yields CASSYSLQQGASTEAFF.

This clonotype showed up many times. V and J are TRBV28 and TRBJ2-7; D call uncertain. V was cut by 5 bases and J by 0 bases, with 11 bases left in between. The CDR3 has 14 residues. Germline V lookup: CDR1 MDHEN, CDR2 SYDVKM. The CDR3 spells CASSDIVSSYEQYF. The DNA of the CDR3 is TGTGCCAGCAGTGACATAGTGAGCTCCTACGAGCAGTACTTC. Drawing the rest from reference TRBV28 and TRBJ2-7, the complete variable domain is DVKVTQSSRYLVKRTGEKVFLECVQDMDHENMFWYRQDPGLGLRLIYFSYDVKMKEKGDIPEGYSVSREKKERFSLILESASTNQTSMYLCASSDIVSSYEQYFGPGTRLTVT.

This clonotype was seen many times. The V call is TRBV5-6, the J call TRBJ2-6; D call uncertain. The CDR3 loop spans 15 amino acids. In germline, CDR1 is SGHDT, CDR2 YYEEEE. V gave up 1 base and J gave up 1 base, with 6 bases separating them. CDR3 protein: CASSLSGSGANVLTF. The CDR3 coding sequence is TGTGCCAGCAGCTTGAGTGGTTCTGGGGCCAACGTCCTGACTTTC.

This clonotype has a count of ten or more. The V call is TRBV30, the J call TRBJ1-1; 9 bases are shared with TRBD1. Trimming at V came to 2 bases and at J to 5 bases, leaving 9 bases not matched to a gene. The CDR3 has 15 residues. Germline lookup yields CDR1 GTSNPN and CDR2 SVGIG (reference sequence). CDR3 DNA sequence: TGTGCCTGGAGTTACGGGACAGGGTATCTAACTGAAGCTTTCTTT. Its protein is CAWSYGTGYLTEAFF.

Details on this clonotype: A much larger clone is a single base away; this may be a read error. V usage is TRBV6-5 and J usage is TRBJ1-6; D might be TRBD1 (6 bases). This CDR3 contains 16 residues. The germline V gene has CDR1 MNHEY and CDR2 SVGAGI. CDR3 amino acids: CASNPLQGFGNSPPHF. DNA of the CDR3: TGTGCCAGCAACCCTTTACAGGGATTCGGCAATTCACCCCCCCACTTT.

This clonotype occurred many times. The rearrangement joins TRBV4-2 to TRBJ2-1; D possibly corresponds to TRBD2 (5 bases). Looked up from germline, CDR1 is LGHNA and CDR2 is YNFKEQ. Trimming stripped 0 bases from V and 7 bases from J, with 16 bases between. This CDR3 has 16 residues. The CDR3 nucleotides are TGTGCCAGCAGCCAAGAGGGAGTCGTTGGCCTAAATGAGCAGTTCTTC. It encodes CASSQEGVVGLNEQFF.

This clonotype was picked up many times. The chain links TRBV9 to TRBJ2-6; D is unclear. This CDR3 region has 15 residues. Trimming took off 3 bases at V and 2 bases at J, with 9 bases between the two ends. Germline V gene lookup returns CDR1 SGDLS and CDR2 YYNGEE. CDR3 sequence (DNA): TGTGCCAGCAGCGGAAGGGATGCTGGGGCCAACGTCCTGACTTTC. Encoded protein: CASSGRDAGANVLTF. Based on the CDR3 plus reference TRBV9 and TRBJ2-6, the full variable domain is DSGVTQTPKHLITATGQRVTLRCSPRSGDLSVYWYQQSLDQGLQFLIQYYNGEERAKGNILERFSAQQFPDLHSELNLSSLELGDSALYFCASSGRDAGANVLTFGAGSRLTVL.

This clonotype has at least ten counts. The chain is built from TRBV19 and TRBJ2-2, with D unclear. CDR3 length: 13 amino acids. V was clipped by 10 bases and J by 1 base, with 10 bases between them. CDR1 is LNHDA and CDR2 is SQIVND in the germline V gene (reference sequence). The CDR3 here is CATLARNTGELFF. As DNA, the CDR3 is TGTGCCACTTTGGCCCGGAACACCGGGGAGCTGTTTTTT.

The sample holds many counts of this clonotype. The chain combines TRBV7-9 with TRBJ2-7, with 7 bases identical to TRBD1. The CDR3 totals 16 residues. Germline lookup yields CDR1 SEHNR and CDR2 FQNEAQ (reference sequence). Trimming took 1 base from V and 6 from J; bases not matched to a gene: 12. The CDR3 DNA reads as TGTGCCAGCAGCTTAGTGGGTCCGGGACAGCTTAGCGAGCAGTACTTC. This encodes CASSLVGPGQLSEQYF. The full variable domain, completed using reference TRBV7-9 and TRBJ2-7, is DTGVSQNPRHKITKRGQNVTFRCDPISEHNRLYWYRQTLGQGPEFLTYFQNEAQLEKSRLLSDRFSAERPKGSFSTLEIQRTEQGDSAMYLCASSLVGPGQLSEQYFGPGTRLTVT.

This clonotype was recorded a few times. This rearrangement joins TRBV19 to TRBJ2-5, with D perhaps matching TRBD2 (6 bases). V gave up 6 bases and J gave up 0 bases, with 20 bases separating them. Germline CDR1 is LNHDA and CDR2 is SQIVND (reference sequence). The CDR3 extends over 17 amino acids. CDR3 sequence (DNA): TGTGCCAGTAGCCGGGAAGGAGGGAGCGGCTACCAAGAGACCCAGTACTTC. This codes for CASSREGGSGYQETQYF.

There are many counts of this clonotype. This sequence joins TRBV7-9 and TRBJ2-7, with D tentatively TRBD2 (7 bases). Germline V gives CDR1 SEHNR, CDR2 FQNEAQ (reference sequence). The V end lost 5 bases, the J end lost 4 bases, and 30 bases lay between the germline ends. CDR3 length: 19 amino acids. The CDR3 is CASSPVLGGGRELFYEQYF. The CDR3 nucleotides are TGTGCCAGCAGCCCCGTGCTAGGGGGGGGCCGGGAGCTGTTTTACGAGCAGTACTTC.

This clonotype was seen ten or more times. The J gene is TRBJ2-7, the V gene TRBV6-2 or TRBV6-3, with 14 bases matching TRBD2. V gave up 0 bases and J gave up 1 base; unmatched junction bases: 14. The CDR3 is made up of 21 amino acids. The V gene's germline CDR1 is MNHEY and CDR2 SVGEGT. CDR3 bases: TGTGCCAGCAGTTACTCCACAAAAGAGGGACTAGCGGGGGCCTGGTCCTACGAGCAGTACTTC. It translates to CASSYSTKEGLAGAWSYEQYF.

Ten or more counts support this clonotype. The V gene is TRBV7-2, the J gene TRBJ2-7; D is unresolved. Germline CDR1 is SGHTA and CDR2 is FQGNSA. The V and J ends lost 5 bases and 3 bases respectively, with 14 bases between them. This CDR3 is 14 amino acids long. The CDR3 here is CASSPPDEVYEQYF. The CDR3 nucleotides read TGTGCCAGCAGCCCTCCCGACGAAGTCTACGAGCAGTACTTC.

Ten or more counts support this clonotype. V gene TRBV28 combines with J gene TRBJ2-2, with 7 bases aligning to TRBD1. The CDR3 length is 15 residues. Germline V gives CDR1 MDHEN, CDR2 SYDVKM. J gave up 3 bases and V 5 bases, and 6 bases lay outside the gene matches. DNA of the CDR3: TGTGCCAGCAGTCTCGACAGGGATGACACCGGGGAGCTGTTTTTT. This encodes CASSLDRDDTGELFF.

This clonotype was found many times. The V and J genes are TRBV6-6 and TRBJ2-5; D unclear. Germline V gene lookup returns CDR1 MNHNY and CDR2 SVGAGI (reference sequence). This CDR3 region has 15 residues. V shed 5 bases and J shed 2 bases, with 15 bases lying between them. As DNA, the CDR3 is TGTGCCAGCAGTCCCCGAGTAGCTAGTCAAGAGACCCAGTACTTC. It translates to CASSPRVASQETQYF.

Note on this clonotype: This sequence may be a read error, since a much larger clone differs from it by one base. The V and J genes are TRBV24-1 and TRBJ2-2; D may be TRBD1 (5 bases). In germline, CDR1 is KGHDR, CDR2 SFDVKD. The CDR3 has 16 amino acids. CDR3 DNA sequence: TGTGCCACCGGTGATAATCCAGGGCGAGCTCCCGGGGAGCTGTTTTTT. Protein sequence: CATGDNPGRAPGELFF.

The sample holds many counts of this clonotype. V gene TRBV20-1 combines with J gene TRBJ2-3, with TRBD2 matching over 9 bases. V lost 6 bases to trimming and J lost 2 bases; unmatched junction nucleotides: 3. The CDR3 is 13 amino acids. From germline, CDR1 is DFQATT and CDR2 SNEGSKA (reference sequence). The CDR3 bases are TGCAGTGCCCCGGGACTAGCCACAGATACGCAGTATTTT. As protein: CSAPGLATDTQYF.

As concerns this clonotype: A read error is possible here, since a much larger clone lies one base away. The chain employs TRBV4-3 and TRBJ2-5; D gene uncertain. The CDR3 contains 15 residues. Germline V gene data show CDR1 as LGHNA and CDR2 as YSLEER. The CDR3 spells CAGSQDPRPQETQYF. The CDR3 DNA reads TGCGCCGGCAGCCAAGACCCCAGGCCCCAAGAGACCCAGTACTTC.

This clonotype has only one observation. A much bigger clone sits one base away, suggesting this may be a read error. The rearrangement links TRBV2 to TRBJ2-3; 7 bases align to TRBD2. The V gene's germline CDR1 is SNHLY and CDR2 FYNNEI. V shed 6 bases, J shed 0 bases, and the junction held 3 bases outside the gene matches. CDR3 length: 14 amino acids. CDR3 in DNA: TGTGCCAGCAGGGGGGGGTACAGCACAGATACGCAGTATTTT. This translates into CASRGGYSTDTQYF.